This TCR beta chain appears in the sequencing data of a study of T-cell reconstitution after alpha-beta-depleted transplantation in children. Points from the study as a whole: Newly produced T cells mostly provided counts and TCRbeta diversity after one year, as hyperexpanded clones declined.

A TCRbeta library incorporating unique molecular identifiers was prepared. TCRdb ran MiXCR on the PCR reads and lists one entry per CDR3 protein. The sample holds around 800,000 distinct CDR3 sequences, roughly 16% seen once. This clonotype was recorded a few times. The antigen remains unidentified. V dropped 1 base and J dropped 13 bases, with 10 bases sitting between them. The CDR3 length is 11 residues. The germline V gene encodes CDR1 LGHDT and CDR2 YNNKEL (reference sequence). The sample was PBMCs, mostly from graft donor cells, taken 360 days after TCRalphabeta/CD19-depleted stem cell transplant. The V and J genes are TRBV3-1 and TRBJ2-5; no clear D. The source is a male patient between 10 and 17 years old who had a stem cell transplant for acute lymphoblastic leukemia, so the T cells may come from the graft donor. CDR3 in DNA: TGTGCCAGCAGCCAAGTTCGCCGGGCGTACTTC. Residues: CASSQVRRAYF.